This T cell receptor (beta chain) was sequenced in a study of identical twins. A universal primer site came from template switching; cDNA carried unique molecular identifiers. In TCRdb, the 5' RACE reads were re-called with MiXCR into one record per CDR3 protein. The sample lists 640,000 or so distinct CDR3 sequences; approximately 6% were seen once. Per the germline V gene, CDR1 is MNHEY and CDR2 is SVGEGT. The CDR3 consists of 14 residues. Trimming stripped 6 bases from V and 5 bases from J, with 14 bases between. This clonotype was observed at least ten times. The antigen remains unidentified. The study's findings and limits: Low generation-probability sequences were in excess among twin-shared out-of-frame alpha sequences.

The V call is TRBV6-2 or TRBV6-3, the J call TRBJ2-1; no clear D gene. The source is a man younger than 30 in good health. Sequencing used naive T cells sorted from blood. CDR3 sequence reads: CASRGILIHNEQFF. The DNA of the CDR3 is TGTGCCAGCAGAGGCATCCTAATCCACAATGAGCAGTTCTTC.